This T cell receptor beta chain was sequenced during a study of tumor and adjacent non-tumor tissue in lung cancer listed by TCRdb under 2018. With regard to the full study: The cohort included about a dozen adenocarcinoma, 2 squamous cell carcinoma and 1 small cell lung cancer patients. The approximately 15 patients were aged roughly 31 to 80 years, included ten or so men and 5 women, and had TNM stage I to III disease. Around 31 paired specimens, one tumor and one normal lung sample per patient, were profiled by TCRbeta CDR3 sequencing. Sequencing generated a total of some 130 million productive TCRbeta reads, averaging roughly 4.2 million reads per sample. The study compared bulk TCRbeta repertoires between lung tumor tissue and matched distant non-tumor lung tissue from 15 lung cancer patients. Findings and caveats that apply to the study as a whole: The cohort had only around 14 patients, and the authors noted that larger samples and more detailed clinical data are needed. TCR diversity was significantly higher in younger patients, and higher tumor TCR diversity was associated with shorter overall and disease-free survival. Significantly higher TCR diversity (inverse Simpson) was observed in tumor tissue than in normal lung tissue (roughly 390 vs 170, P = 0.0075, Mann-Whitney U test). A significantly larger cumulative share of the repertoire was made up by the top 100 clones in normal lung than in tumor tissue. Neither the sequencing platform nor unique molecular identifiers are named or mentioned anywhere in the methods. Because peripheral blood was not sequenced, blood TCRbeta repertoires in the lung cancer patients of the study were not examined.

From cysteine to phenylalanine, the CDR3 is 16 amino acids long. Only the CDR3 part of the read is kept: 48 bases, read in frame from the first base. RNA was isolated from bulk, unsorted tissue, and RNA quality was assessed with a NanoDrop ND-1000 and an Agilent 2100. Donors were newly diagnosed lung cancer patients admitted for thoracic surgery in China between August and November 2014, without prior chemotherapy. Patients who had received previous radiotherapy or chemotherapy, or who had another concurrent cancer, were excluded from the study. Pieces of surgical tissue measuring about 1-2.2 cm3 were kept in RNAlater solution and stored at -80 degrees C until use. Worth noting for this clonotype: It has no known antigen specificity. Germline and junction disagree at one end, which may indicate a read error.

The method behind the library was multiplex PCR. Sequencing was carried out with an Illumina HiSeq 2500. TCRbeta libraries were constructed through three rounds of nested PCR with primers (Table S4) according to protocols modified from ARM-PCR. Before sequencing, PCR products in the 200-500 bp range were cut out of the gel and cleaned up using the QIAquick gel extraction kit. Per the authors' processing: Reads were cleaned using Trimmomatic, were merged into complete CDR3 sequences using FLASH, and were assigned to V(D)J germline segments using MiTCR. Clonal diversity was calculated as the inverse Simpson's index using VDJtools. In-frame sequences lacking a premature stop codon were counted as productive reads. Starting from the raw public reads, TCRdb applied fastp trimming at Q25, assembled clones with MiXCR and retained in-frame beta chains. Duplicate CDR3 protein sequences are folded into a single record with the most common DNA and genes. These V and J calls rely on TCRdb rather than the paper's analysis. Here the sample has about 75,000 distinct CDR3 sequences; roughly 73% occur a single time. The leading ten clones occupy 10% to 15% of the sample.

This TCR came from a woman in her fifties or sixties with non-small cell lung cancer. Specimen: lung tumor tissue. Recombination connected TRBV12-3 or TRBV12-4 to TRBJ1-1; TRBD1 is a possible D gene, resting on 6 matching bases. The bases are TGTGTCAGCAGTTTGGAGGGACGGGAAGGGGACACTGAATCTTTCTTT. Its protein product is CVSSLEGREGDTESFF.